This is a list of T cell receptor beta chains from one sample in a study of T cell changes during pregnancy in multiple sclerosis. TCRdb keeps only in-frame clones here, not all; method: immunoSEQ multiplex PCR. The sample lists more than 55,000 clones, about 91% seen once, with 3% to 4% in the top ten. This specimen consisted of peripheral blood, obtained after pregnancy. These receptors were collected from a female donor in good health, enrolled as a control in a pregnancy study. CDR3s include the opening cysteine and the closing phenylalanine or tryptophan. D genes are given only for firm matches. The size of a clone is reported for some rows only, either as once, few or many, or as a class for expanded clones.

d_gene	j_gene	v_gene	abundance	CDR3aa	CDR3nt
TRBD1	TRBJ2-3	TRBV6-5	NA	CASSARGWAQDTQYF	TGTGCCAGCAGTGCCAGGGGGTGGGCCCAGGATACGCAGTATTTT
NA	TRBJ1-2	TRBV4-2	NA	CASSQEAGQGNYGYTF	TGTGCCAGCAGCCAAGAAGCAGGGCAGGGGAACTATGGCTACACCTTC
TRBD1	TRBJ1-1	TRBV6-5	NA	CASSRFRQGNTEAFF	TGTGCCAGCAGCAGATTCAGACAGGGGAACACTGAAGCTTTCTTT
NA	TRBJ1-2	TRBV6-1	NA	CASMIGSYGYTF	TGTGCCAGCATGATCGGGAGCTATGGCTACACCTTC
NA	TRBJ1-5	TRBV5-6	NA	CASSLDGQPQHF	TGTGCCAGCAGCTTGGACGGGCAGCCCCAGCATTTT
NA	TRBJ2-6	TRBV7-9	NA	CASSGRGRVWSGANVLTF	TGTGCCAGCAGCGGTAGGGGCAGGGTTTGGTCTGGGGCCAACGTCCTGACTTTC
TRBD2	TRBJ2-3	TRBV4-3	medium-sized	CASSQDLAGGPDTQYF	TGCGCCAGCAGCCAAGATCTAGCGGGGGGGCCAGATACGCAGTATTTT
TRBD1	TRBJ1-1	TRBV28	few	CASSYGTGLTFF	TGTGCCAGCAGTTACGGGACAGGGTTGACTTTCTTT
TRBD1	TRBJ2-7	TRBV5-4	NA	CASSAGTGGNYEQYF	TGTGCCAGCAGCGCCGGGACAGGGGGCAACTACGAGCAGTACTTC
TRBD1	TRBJ1-1	TRBV7-2	NA	CASSPTGGKAEAFF	TGTGCCAGCAGCCCGACAGGGGGCAAGGCTGAAGCTTTCTTT
NA	TRBJ1-1	TRBV13	NA	CASRQENTEAFF	TGTGCCAGCAGACAGGAGAACACTGAAGCTTTCTTT
NA	TRBJ2-7	TRBV19	NA	CASSPSDYYEQYF	TGTGCCAGTAGTCCCTCGGACTATTACGAGCAGTACTTC
NA	TRBJ1-1	TRBV6-5	once	CASSSLTRDAHTEAFF	TGTGCCAGCAGTTCATTAACTAGGGATGCTCACACTGAAGCTTTCTTT
TRBD1	TRBJ2-7	TRBV18	NA	CASSFGQDLGYEQYF	TGTGCCAGCTCATTCGGACAGGACTTGGGATACGAGCAGTACTTC
NA	TRBJ2-7	TRBV18	NA	CASSQAAGNYEQYF	TGTGCCAGCTCCCAGGCGGCAGGGAACTACGAGCAGTACTTC
TRBD1	TRBJ1-2	TRBV11-2	NA	CASSSGQNYGYTF	TGTGCCAGCAGTTCGGGACAGAACTATGGCTACACCTTC
TRBD1	TRBJ2-5	TRBV5-4	once	CASSLSRDRGKTQYF	TGTGCCAGCAGCTTGAGTAGGGACAGGGGAAAGACCCAGTACTTC